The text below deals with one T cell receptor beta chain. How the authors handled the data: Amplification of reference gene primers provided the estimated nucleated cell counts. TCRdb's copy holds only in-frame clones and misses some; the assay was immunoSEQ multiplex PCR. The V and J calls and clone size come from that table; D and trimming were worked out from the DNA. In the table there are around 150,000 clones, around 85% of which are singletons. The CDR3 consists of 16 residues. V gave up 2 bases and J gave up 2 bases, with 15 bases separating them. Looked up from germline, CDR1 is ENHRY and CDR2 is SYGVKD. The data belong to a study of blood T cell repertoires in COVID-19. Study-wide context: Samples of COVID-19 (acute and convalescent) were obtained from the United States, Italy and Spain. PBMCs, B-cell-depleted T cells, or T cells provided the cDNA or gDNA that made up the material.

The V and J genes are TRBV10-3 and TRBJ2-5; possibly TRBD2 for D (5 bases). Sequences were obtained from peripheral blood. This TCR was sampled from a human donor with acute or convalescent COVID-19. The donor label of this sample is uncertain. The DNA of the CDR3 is TGTGCCATCAGTGAGGGGAGAGGGCTCAAACAAGAGACCCAGTACTTC. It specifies CAISEGRGLKQETQYF.